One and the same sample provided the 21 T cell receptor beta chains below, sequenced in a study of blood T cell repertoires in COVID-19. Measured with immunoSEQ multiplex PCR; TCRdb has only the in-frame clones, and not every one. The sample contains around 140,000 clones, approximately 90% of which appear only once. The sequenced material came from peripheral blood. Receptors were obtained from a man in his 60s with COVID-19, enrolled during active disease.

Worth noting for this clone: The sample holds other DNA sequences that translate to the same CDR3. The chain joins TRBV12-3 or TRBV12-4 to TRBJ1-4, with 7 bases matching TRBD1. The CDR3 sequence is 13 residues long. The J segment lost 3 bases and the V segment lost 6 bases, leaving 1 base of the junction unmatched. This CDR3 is CASRQGANEKLFF. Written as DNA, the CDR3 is TGTGCCAGCAGGCAGGGGGCTAATGAAAAACTGTTTTTT.

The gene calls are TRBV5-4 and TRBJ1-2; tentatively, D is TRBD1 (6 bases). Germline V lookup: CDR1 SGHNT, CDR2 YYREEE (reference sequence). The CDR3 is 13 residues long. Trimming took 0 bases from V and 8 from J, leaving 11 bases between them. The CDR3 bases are TGTGCCAGCAGCTTGGATGGGCAGGGGGGCTACACCTTC. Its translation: CASSLDGQGGYTF.

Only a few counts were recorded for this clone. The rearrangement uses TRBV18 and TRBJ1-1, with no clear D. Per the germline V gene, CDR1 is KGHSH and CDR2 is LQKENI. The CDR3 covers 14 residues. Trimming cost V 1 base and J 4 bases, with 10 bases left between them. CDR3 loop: CASSPRAVGTEAFF. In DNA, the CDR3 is TGTGCCAGCTCACCACGGGCTGTTGGCACTGAAGCTTTCTTT.

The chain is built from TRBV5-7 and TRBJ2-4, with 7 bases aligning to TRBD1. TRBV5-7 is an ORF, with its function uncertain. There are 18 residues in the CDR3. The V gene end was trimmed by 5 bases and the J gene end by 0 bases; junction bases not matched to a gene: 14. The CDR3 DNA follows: TGTGCCAGCAGTTCTCCGGCCGGGACAGTCTCAGCCAAAAACATTCAGTACTTC. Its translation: CASSSPAGTVSAKNIQYF.

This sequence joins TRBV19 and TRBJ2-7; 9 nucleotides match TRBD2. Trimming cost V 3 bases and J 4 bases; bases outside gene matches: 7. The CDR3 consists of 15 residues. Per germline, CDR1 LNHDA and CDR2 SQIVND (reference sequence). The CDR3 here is CASSMKGLAGYEQYF. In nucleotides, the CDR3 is TGTGCCAGTAGTATGAAGGGACTAGCTGGATACGAGCAGTACTTC.

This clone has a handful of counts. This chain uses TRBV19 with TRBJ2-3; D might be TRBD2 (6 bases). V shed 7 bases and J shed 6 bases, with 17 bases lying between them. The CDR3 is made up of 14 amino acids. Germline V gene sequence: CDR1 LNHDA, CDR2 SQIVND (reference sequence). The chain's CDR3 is CASTSGTGYDTQYF. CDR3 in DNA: TGTGCCAGTACCTCGGGGACTGGATACGATACGCAGTATTTT.

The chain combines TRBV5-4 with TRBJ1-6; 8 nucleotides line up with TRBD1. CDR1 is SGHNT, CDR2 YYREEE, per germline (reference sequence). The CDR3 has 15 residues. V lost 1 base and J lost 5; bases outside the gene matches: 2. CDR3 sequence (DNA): TGTGCCAGCAGCTTGCAGGGGGCGAATAATTCACCCCTCCACTTT. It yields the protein CASSLQGANNSPLHF.

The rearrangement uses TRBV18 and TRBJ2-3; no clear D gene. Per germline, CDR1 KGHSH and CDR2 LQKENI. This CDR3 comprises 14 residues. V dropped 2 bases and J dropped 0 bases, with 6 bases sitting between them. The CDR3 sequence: CASSPARSTDTQYF. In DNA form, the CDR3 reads TGTGCCAGCTCACCAGCCCGGAGCACAGATACGCAGTATTTT.

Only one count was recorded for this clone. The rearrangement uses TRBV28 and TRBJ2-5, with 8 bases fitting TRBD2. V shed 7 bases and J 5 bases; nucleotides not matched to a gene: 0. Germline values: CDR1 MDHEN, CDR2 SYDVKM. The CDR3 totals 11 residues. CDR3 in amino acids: CASTGGETQYF. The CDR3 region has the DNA TGTGCCAGCACGGGGGGGGAGACCCAGTACTTC.

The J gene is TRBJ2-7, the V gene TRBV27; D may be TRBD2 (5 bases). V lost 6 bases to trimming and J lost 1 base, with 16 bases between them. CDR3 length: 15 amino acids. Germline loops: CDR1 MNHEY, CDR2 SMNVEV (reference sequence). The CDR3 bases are TGTGCCAGCAGCATACCGGGATCCCCTTCCTACGAGCAGTACTTC. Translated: CASSIPGSPSYEQYF.

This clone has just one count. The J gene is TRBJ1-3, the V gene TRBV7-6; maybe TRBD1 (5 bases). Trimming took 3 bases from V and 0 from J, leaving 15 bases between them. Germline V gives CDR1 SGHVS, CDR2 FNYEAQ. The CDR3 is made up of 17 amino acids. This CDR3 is CASSLAGRVDSGNTIYF. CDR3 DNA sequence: TGTGCCAGCAGCTTGGCGGGGCGGGTTGACTCTGGAAACACCATATATTTT.

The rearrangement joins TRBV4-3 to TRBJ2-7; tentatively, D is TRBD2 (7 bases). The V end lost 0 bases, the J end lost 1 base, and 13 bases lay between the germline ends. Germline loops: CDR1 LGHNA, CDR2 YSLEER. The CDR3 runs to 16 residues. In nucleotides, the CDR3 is TGCGCCAGCAGCCAAGATGGGGGGGCAGGTTCCTACGAGCAGTACTTC. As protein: CASSQDGGAGSYEQYF.

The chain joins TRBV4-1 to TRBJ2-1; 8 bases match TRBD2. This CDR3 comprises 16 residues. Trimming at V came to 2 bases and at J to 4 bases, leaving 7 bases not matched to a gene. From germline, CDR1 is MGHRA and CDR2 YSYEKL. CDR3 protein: CASSQLTSGRYNEQFF. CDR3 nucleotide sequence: TGCGCCAGCAGCCAACTCACTAGCGGCCGGTACAATGAGCAGTTCTTC.

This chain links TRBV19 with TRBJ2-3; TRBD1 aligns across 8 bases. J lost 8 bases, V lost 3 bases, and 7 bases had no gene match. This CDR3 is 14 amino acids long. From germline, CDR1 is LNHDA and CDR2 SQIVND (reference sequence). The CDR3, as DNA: TGTGCCAGTAGTATTCCTCAGGGGGCGAGTACGCAGTATTTT. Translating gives CASSIPQGASTQYF.

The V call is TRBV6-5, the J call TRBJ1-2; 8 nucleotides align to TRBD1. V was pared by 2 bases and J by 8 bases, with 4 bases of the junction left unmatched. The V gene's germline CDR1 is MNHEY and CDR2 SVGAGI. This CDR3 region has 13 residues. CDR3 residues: CASSYPGTGGYTF. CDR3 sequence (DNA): TGTGCCAGCAGTTACCCCGGGACAGGAGGCTACACCTTC.

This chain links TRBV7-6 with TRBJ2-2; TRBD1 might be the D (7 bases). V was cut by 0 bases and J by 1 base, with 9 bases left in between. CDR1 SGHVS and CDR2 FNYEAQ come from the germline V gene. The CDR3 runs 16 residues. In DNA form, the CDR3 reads TGTGCCAGCAGCTTAGCCCAGGGGGGGAACACCGGGGAGCTGTTTTTT. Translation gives CASSLAQGGNTGELFF.

In nucleotides, the CDR3 is TGTGCCAGCATAGGACACCAAAGGGACGAGCAGTACTTC. It is translated as CASIGHQRDEQYF. V is TRBV25-1 and J is TRBJ2-7, with TRBD1 as a possible D gene (5 bases). V lost 7 bases, J lost 5 bases, and 15 bases lay in between. Germline CDR1 and CDR2: MGHDK and SYGVNS. This CDR3 has 13 residues.

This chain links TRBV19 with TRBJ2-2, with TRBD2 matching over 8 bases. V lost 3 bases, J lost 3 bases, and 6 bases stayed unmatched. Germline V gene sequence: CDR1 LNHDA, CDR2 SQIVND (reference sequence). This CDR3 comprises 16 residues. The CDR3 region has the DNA TGTGCCAGTAGTATTCGCGCGGGGGGCCACACCGGGGAGCTGTTTTTT. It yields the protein CASSIRAGGHTGELFF.

The CDR3 sequence: CASSDNGQGSSYEQYF. The CDR3 DNA is TGTGCCAGTAGTGATAACGGACAGGGGAGCTCCTACGAGCAGTACTTC. The rearrangement links TRBV19 to TRBJ2-7; TRBD1 aligns across 9 bases. The CDR3 runs 16 residues. The trim removed 5 bases at V and 0 bases at J, leaving 8 bases unmatched. CDR1 and CDR2 from the germline V gene are LNHDA and SQIVND (reference sequence).

CDR3 sequence (DNA): TGTGCCAGCAGCTCGGCTACAGGGTTTAAATCGTACGAGCAGTACTTC. Translating it yields CASSSATGFKSYEQYF. The V gene is TRBV7-2, the J gene TRBJ2-7; D is possibly TRBD1 (6 bases). This CDR3 is built from 16 residues. V lost 4 bases and J 4 bases, leaving 20 bases between the germline ends. CDR1 SGHTA and CDR2 FQGNSA come from the germline V gene.

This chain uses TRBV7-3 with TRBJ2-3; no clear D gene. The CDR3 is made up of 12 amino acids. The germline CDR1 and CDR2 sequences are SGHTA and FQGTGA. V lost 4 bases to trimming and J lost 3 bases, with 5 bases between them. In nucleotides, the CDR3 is TGTGCCAGCAGCTCTGAGACAGATACGCAGTATTTT. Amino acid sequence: CASSSETDTQYF.